This TCR beta chain was obtained from a study of cytomegalovirus exposure and HLA in healthy donors. Study as a whole: The early release's HLA-typed donors yielded 78 million or so unique TCRs.

Overall study results and limits: Usually a TCR sequence was rare, but some public TCRs were found in many donors. Investigators reported approximately 150 TCR beta chains as tied to cytomegalovirus. One variant, a missense change in DCLRE1C, was linked in a later analysis to TCR beta V- and J-gene trimming.

It was with 60 Vbeta and 13 Jbeta primers that the PCR ran. Clones were sequenced by immunoSEQ multiplex PCR, and TCRdb holds only the in-frame ones, with some missing. The table includes over 200,000 clones, approximately 90% detected once. V dropped 0 bases and J dropped 3; count of bases not matched to a gene: 7. The CDR3 runs 17 residues. Germline CDR1 is SGHVS and CDR2 is FQNEAQ. As to this clone: Its matching antigen is unknown.

The sequencing sample was made of PBMCs. The J gene is TRBJ2-3, the V gene TRBV7-8; 9 positions agree with TRBD2. The clonotype was recovered from a young woman in good health and CMV-seronegative. The CDR3 nucleotides are TGTGCCAGCAGCTTAGCCCGACTAGCGGTCGGGACAGATACGCAGTATTTT. It is translated as CASSLARLAVGTDTQYF.